The clone carrying this T cell receptor (beta chain) was recorded at least ten times. The antigen remains unidentified. V gave up 8 bases and J gave up 1 base; unmatched junction bases: 3. The germline V gene has CDR1 SQVTM and CDR2 ANQGSEA. The CDR3 is made up of 13 amino acids. The data derive from a study of early T cells in non-severe SARS-CoV-2 infection. The study's findings and limits: Database matching using VDJdb favored anti-spike CD8 responses, with private and CD4 specificities left missing.

TCRdb reanalysed the 5' RACE reads using MiXCR and keeps one entry per CDR3 protein. The data contain 25,000 to 35,000 distinct CDR3 sequences, about 6% of them singletons. The rearrangement joins TRBV29-1 to TRBJ2-1; TRBD2 matches 9 bases. Sequencing was done on a sample of whole blood. This sequence originates from an adult who was a healthcare worker with PCR-confirmed SARS-CoV-2 infection or an uninfected control (not recorded which). The CDR3 is CSWAGGSYNEQFF. The CDR3 DNA sequence: TGCAGCTGGGCGGGGGGGTCCTACAATGAGCAGTTCTTC.